The following is a T cell receptor (beta chain) sequence with its context. This clonotype was counted many times. No cognate antigen has been identified for it. The sample holds no much larger clone one base away, and base qualities are not on file. The germline V gene yields LGHNA for CDR1 and YNFKEQ for CDR2. Deletion took 2 bases off V and 0 bases off J, with a span of 23 bases between the germline ends. The cysteine opens and the phenylalanine closes a CDR3 of 20 amino acids. CDR3 DNA is the only sequence kept; it has 60 bases, read in frame from the first base. Two rounds of multiplex PCR were used to amplify the TCR beta CDR3 region from genomic DNA. The first PCR round used primers specific to each TRBV and TRBJ gene, and the primer sequences were filed in Chinese patent CN105087789A. The second PCR round used universal primers. The Roche High Pure PCR Template Preparation Kit was used to extract genomic DNA from frozen PBMCs. Libraries were sequenced paired-end with 151 bp reads on an Illumina HiSeq 3000. Processing in the source paper ran as follows. CutAdapt was used to discard raw reads that did not contain the multiplex PCR primer sequences. PEAR was used to merge high-quality paired reads into contigs. MiXCR assigned TRB V, D and J gene segments to each contig by aligning to reference sequences. CDR3 sequences were clustered by base quality and sequence similarity to remove sequencing errors. Diversity was measured as Shannon entropy normalized by the natural log of productive TCR sequence number. One minus Shannon entropy divided by the natural log of the number of unique clonotypes was used as the definition of clonality. Using the Youden index from ROC curves, the researchers picked the repertoire-metric cut-offs for progression-free survival, and all analyses were carried out in R 3.5.3. TCRdb reanalyzed the raw reads on its own, using fastp at Q25 for trimming and MiXCR for clone calling, and kept in-frame beta chains. Rows are unified per CDR3 protein, each entry keeping the most common DNA and genes. The V and J calls and clone size are TCRdb's, not the authors'. The sample table records around 17,000 distinct CDR3 sequences; 15% to 20% of these occur just once. Jointly, the top ten make up around two fifths of the sample.

This sample was taken from a study of prognosis after radiotherapy for stage I lung cancer (dated by TCRdb to the early 2020s). Study-level background: Between early 2018 and January 2019, some 20 patients with stage I NSCLC were enrolled in Nanjing, China. Newly diagnosed primary stage I lung tumors were present in some 15 patients, and oligometastatic NSCLC after surgical resection of the primary tumor was present in several patients. Every patient was regarded as medically inoperable, because of comorbidities in some 12 cases and refusal of surgery in seven or eight cases. The cohort was made up of 10 to 15 men and more than five women, with a median age of roughly 79 years and an age range of roughly 53 to 90 years. Squamous cell carcinoma histology was identified in six or seven patients, and adenocarcinoma histology was identified in twelve patients. SBRT was delivered in 3 to 5 fractions with a biologically effective dose of at least 100 Gy, and image-guided IMRT or VMAT was used for delivery. SBRT was not combined with any concurrent therapy in any patient. Distant metastases were developed by four of the 19 patients after SBRT, at a median of around seven months, whereas no significant progression was observed in the other 15 patients. This study profiled peripheral blood TCR beta repertoires from stage I NSCLC patients before and after stereotactic body radiotherapy and linked the repertoires to distant failure. A total of approximately 38 blood samples from 19 patients were sequenced, with one sample obtained before and one obtained after SBRT for each patient. Here is what the overall study found, with its caveats: All reported P values were unadjusted for multiple comparisons. Tumor specificity of expanded TCR clones was not determined. Post-SBRT Shannon entropy and its change from baseline were lower in patients who developed distant metastases; baseline Shannon entropy was not associated with metastases. Differences in TRBV and TRBJ usage frequencies by metastasis status were reportedly observed in two V genes at baseline and in about 10 V and two J genes after SBRT. The small cohort and short follow-up limited the study, so independent validation of the findings is needed. A decrease in unique TCR clone counts was observed after SBRT (median about 10,000 before versus several thousand after; Wilcoxon paired P=0.011).

A history of other malignancies or of prior chemotherapy or radiotherapy was absent in all patients, and node-negative disease was shown on CT and PET/CT in all patients. At each of the two time points, approximately 6.2 milliliters of peripheral venous blood were collected into EDTA tubes. Ficoll-Paque Plus density-gradient centrifugation was used to isolate PBMCs. Immediately after collection, samples were stored at -80 degrees C until analysis. This TCR came from a donor aged 50 or older with non-small cell lung cancer. This sequence uses TRBV4-2 and TRBJ2-1; the D gene is perhaps TRBD2, from 5 matching bases. The sequencing used PBMCs, collected before or after stereotactic body radiation therapy (not recorded which). The CDR3 reads CASSQLLWTEDMSSYNEQFF. In nucleotide form, the sequence is TGTGCCAGCAGCCAACTACTTTGGACGGAGGATATGAGCTCCTACAATGAGCAGTTCTTC.